This T cell receptor (beta chain) was identified in a study of shared clonotypes between healthy human individuals. The overall study: Three CD4 naive, three CD4 memory, two CD8 naive and one CD8 memory plate were used per donor. Notes on the study in general: Researchers sampled blood only, noting tissue repertoires likely differ.

The naive CD8 subset, CD45RO-negative cells positively selected for CCR7, excluded terminally differentiated effector memory CD45RA+ cells. Deep-level assay runs were performed. Genomic DNA of each subset was evenly split across several immunoSEQ plates. Measured with immunoSEQ multiplex PCR; TCRdb has only the in-frame clones, and not every one. Altogether some 2.1 million clones are present, about 95% being singletons, with the ten largest covering 0.85% to 1.3%. V shed 4 bases, J shed 3 bases, and the junction held 2 bases outside the gene matches. CDR3 size: 15 residues. CDR1 is SGHKS and CDR2 is YYEKEE in the germline V gene (reference sequence). Worth noting for this clone: Its antigen is as yet unknown.

Sequencing was performed on naive CD8+ T cells sorted from blood. This TCR was recovered from a man aged 18 to 30 in good health. The chain employs TRBV5-5 and TRBJ2-1; 12 positions agree with TRBD2. The CDR3 coding sequence is TGTGCCAGCAGCCCGACTAGCGGGGGCTACAATGAGCAGTTCTTC. It specifies CASSPTSGGYNEQFF.